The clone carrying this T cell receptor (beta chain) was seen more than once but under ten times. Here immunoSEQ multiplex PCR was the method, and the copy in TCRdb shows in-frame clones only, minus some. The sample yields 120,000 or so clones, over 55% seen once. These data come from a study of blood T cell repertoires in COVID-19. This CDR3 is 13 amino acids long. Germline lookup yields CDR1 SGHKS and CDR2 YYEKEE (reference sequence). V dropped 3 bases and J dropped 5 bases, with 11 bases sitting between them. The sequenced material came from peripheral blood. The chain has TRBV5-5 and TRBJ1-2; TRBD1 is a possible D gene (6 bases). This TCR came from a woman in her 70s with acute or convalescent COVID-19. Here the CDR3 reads CASSSDSQYGYTF. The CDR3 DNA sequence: TGTGCCAGCAGCTCGGACAGCCAATATGGCTACACCTTC.